The 12 T cell receptor beta chains below all came from one sample that was sequenced in a study of patients and donors after allogeneic stem cell transplantation. TCRdb fed the RT-PCR reads into MiXCR, producing one record per CDR3 protein. This table holds 100,000 to 130,000 distinct CDR3 sequences, 35% to 45% found once. Sequencing input: blood, either unsorted or a sorted T cell fraction (not recorded which). These receptors all stem from a human donor who was either an allogeneic HSCT recipient or a stem cell or donor lymphocyte infusion donor (not recorded which). It is not recorded whose cells these are; they may come from a transplant donor.

The chain joins TRBV6-5 to TRBJ2-5; D may be TRBD1 (8 bases). Looked up from germline, CDR1 is MNHEY and CDR2 is SVGAGI. The CDR3 extends over 16 amino acids. With 6 bases removed from V and 4 bases from J, the gap between germline ends came to 21 bases. CDR3 sequence reads: CASSQSSGTGRETQYF. The CDR3 bases are TGTGCCAGCAGCCAATCGAGCGGGACAGGACGAGAGACCCAGTACTTC.

This sequence joins TRBV7-8 and TRBJ1-1; a weak D match, TRBD1 (5 bases). Deletions cut 4 bases from V and 2 bases from J, with 14 bases between. This CDR3 has 15 residues. The germline V gene has CDR1 SGHVS and CDR2 FQNEAQ. This chain's CDR3 is CASSYRRGDNTEAFF. The CDR3, as DNA: TGTGCCAGCAGCTACAGACGGGGGGATAACACTGAAGCTTTCTTT.

There are a few counts of this clonotype. The chain combines TRBV24-1 with TRBJ1-5; D is unresolved. This CDR3 is built from 16 residues. Between the trimmed V and J ends, which lost 2 bases and 2 bases, there was a span of 12 bases. The germline CDR1 and CDR2 sequences are KGHDR and SFDVKD. The CDR3 nucleotides read TGTGCCACCAGTGATTCGTCCCTGGTGGGCAATCAGCCCCAGCATTTT. It codes for CATSDSSLVGNQPQHF.

This clonotype was seen a few times. V usage is TRBV28 and J usage is TRBJ1-1; D gene unclear. The germline V gene encodes CDR1 MDHEN and CDR2 SYDVKM. This CDR3 contains 12 residues. V was pared by 7 bases and J by 11 bases, with 17 bases between. This CDR3 is CASTSDPPRAFF. The CDR3 DNA sequence: TGTGCCAGCACCTCAGACCCGCCGAGGGCTTTCTTT.

The chain joins TRBV28 to TRBJ2-7; D is unresolved. Per germline, CDR1 MDHEN and CDR2 SYDVKM. The CDR3 length is 12 residues. Trimming stripped 8 bases from V and 4 bases from J, with 12 bases between. DNA for the CDR3: TGTGCCAGCCGTATGACCTTATACGAGCAGTACTTC. This sequence encodes CASRMTLYEQYF.

The rearrangement links TRBV5-1 to TRBJ1-2; D not resolved. Trimming cost V 0 bases and J 8 bases, with 8 bases left between them. CDR1 is SGHRS and CDR2 is YFSETQ in the germline V gene. The CDR3 length is 12 residues. The chain's CDR3 is CASSLEREGYTF. CDR3 nucleotides: TGCGCCAGCAGCTTGGAAAGGGAAGGCTACACCTTC. The complete variable domain, with remaining parts taken from reference TRBV5-1 and TRBJ1-2, reads KAGVTQTPRYLIKTRGQQVTLSCSPISGHRSVSWYQQTPGQGLQFLFEYFSETQRNKGNFPGRFSGRQFSNSRSEMNVSTLELGDSALYLCASSLEREGYTFGSGTRLTVV.

This chain connects TRBV5-4 to TRBJ2-5; D gene uncertain. The V gene's germline CDR1 is SGHNT and CDR2 YYREEE (reference sequence). The CDR3 length is 16 residues. V gave up 1 base and J gave up 0 bases, with 13 bases separating them. CDR3 loop: CASSLLRRKYQETQYF. CDR3 DNA sequence: TGTGCCAGCAGCTTGTTGAGGCGGAAGTACCAAGAGACCCAGTACTTC. The entire variable domain, with the rest obtained from reference TRBV5-4 and TRBJ2-5, is as follows: ETGVTQSPTHLIKTRGQQVTLRCSSQSGHNTVSWYQQALGQGPQFIFQYYREEENGRGNFPPRFSGLQFPNYSSELNVNALELDDSALYLCASSLLRRKYQETQYFGPGTRLLVL.

This clonotype was found a few times. The rearrangement links TRBV20-1 to TRBJ1-2; TRBD1 aligns across 7 bases. Germline values: CDR1 DFQATT, CDR2 SNEGSKA (reference sequence). V dropped 4 bases and J dropped 4; count of bases not matched to a gene: 12. The CDR3 consists of 15 residues. The CDR3 DNA sequence: TGCAGTGCTAAAGAAAAGTGGGACAGACGCTATGGCTACACCTTC. This encodes CSAKEKWDRRYGYTF.

V and J are TRBV4-3 and TRBJ2-7, with D perhaps matching TRBD1 or TRBD2 (5 bases each). CDR1 is LGHNA, CDR2 YSLEER, per germline. With 5 bases removed from V and 3 bases from J, the gap between germline ends came to 17 bases. The CDR3 is made up of 15 amino acids. In DNA form, the CDR3 reads TGCGCCAGCAGCATACAACCGGGACGCCGCTACGAGCAGTACTTC. It translates to CASSIQPGRRYEQYF.

This clonotype was found once. V gene TRBV20-1 combines with J gene TRBJ2-2; the match to TRBD1 covers 7 bases. Trimming took 3 bases from V and 4 from J; bases not matched to a gene: 2. The CDR3 has 13 amino acids. Germline CDR1 is DFQATT and CDR2 is SNEGSKA (reference sequence). CDR3 residues: CSARGQSTGELFF. In nucleotides, the CDR3 is TGCAGTGCTAGGGGACAGAGCACCGGGGAGCTGTTTTTT.

This clonotype has just a few counts. This chain connects TRBV6-5 to TRBJ1-2; D is unresolved. The germline V and J ends were trimmed by 0 bases and 8 bases, with 13 bases remaining between them. CDR3 size: 14 residues. Germline V gene lookup returns CDR1 MNHEY and CDR2 SVGAGI. The CDR3: CASSYSTLGGGYTF. In DNA form, the CDR3 reads TGTGCCAGCAGTTACTCGACGTTGGGCGGAGGCTACACCTTC.

The chain links TRBV7-2 to TRBJ1-4; D call uncertain. Germline CDR1 SGHTA, CDR2 FQGNSA. V was clipped by 1 base and J by 5 bases, with 11 bases between them. The CDR3 is 15 amino acids. CDR3 residues: CASSLVGWRNEKLFF. The DNA of the CDR3 is TGTGCCAGCAGCTTAGTGGGTTGGAGAAATGAAAAACTGTTTTTT.